This TCR beta chain was identified during a study of cytomegalovirus exposure and HLA in healthy donors. Overall study results and limits: Roughly even sequencing depth across donors was the assumption behind the presence/absence analyses. Testing in vitro showed a few CMV-associated chains specific for CMV antigens.

About this clone: Antigen: not known.

PCR primers comprised 60 Vbeta and 13 Jbeta primers. Sequenced by immunoSEQ multiplex PCR; TCRdb stores in-frame clones only, minus some. The sample yields 150,000 to 200,000 clones, 68% seen once. The origin of this receptor is a man in his forties or fifties in good health and CMV-seronegative. Material for sequencing was PBMCs.

The CDR3 nucleotides are TGTGCCAGCAGTGATACCCGGGACAGGACATACTCCTATAATTCACCCCTCCACTTT. Amino acids: CASSDTRDRTYSYNSPLHF. The rearrangement links TRBV6-1 to TRBJ1-6; 8 bases fit TRBD1. The V and J ends lost 3 bases and 0 bases, in that order; junction bases with no gene match: 10. This CDR3 has 19 amino acids. Germline CDR1 and CDR2: MNHNS and SASEGT.